What follows are 23 T cell receptor beta chains derived from one specimen sequenced in a study of PD-1 blockade in classical Hodgkin lymphoma. Data came from immunoSEQ multiplex PCR; TCRdb stores just in-frame clones and leaves some out. The repertoire includes about 37,000 clones, 76% of them detected once, and roughly 15% sits in the top ten. Each patient's relapse followed autologous stem cell transplantation, and brentuximab vedotin exposure varied. Material: peripheral blood mononuclear cells (PBMCs), obtained before the second cycle of nivolumab. Every receptor here comes from a human donor with classical Hodgkin lymphoma.

The chain links TRBV6-1 to TRBJ1-2; D gene uncertain. The V gene lost 2 bases and the J gene lost 0 bases, with 7 bases spanning the gap. Germline V gene lookup returns CDR1 MNHNS and CDR2 SASEGT. This CDR3 has 14 amino acids. The CDR3 loop is CASSEPGANYGYTF. CDR3 nucleotides: TGTGCCAGCAGTGAACCCGGCGCTAACTATGGCTACACCTTC.

The chain combines TRBV5-4 with TRBJ2-7, with 9 bases aligning to TRBD1. This CDR3 region has 14 residues. V lost 3 bases, J lost 3 bases, and 4 bases stayed unmatched. Germline V gene lookup returns CDR1 SGHNT and CDR2 YYREEE (reference sequence). CDR3 loop: CASSSSTGGYEQYF. CDR3 DNA: TGTGCCAGCAGCTCCTCGACAGGGGGCTACGAGCAGTACTTC.

This clone came up a few times. The genes are TRBV7-6 and TRBJ2-2, with D perhaps TRBD2 (5 bases). Trimming cost V 1 base and J 1 base, with 10 bases left between them. This CDR3 is 16 amino acids long. Germline V gene sequence: CDR1 SGHVS, CDR2 FNYEAQ. The CDR3 protein is CASSLEPAGNTGELFF. The CDR3 nucleotides are TGTGCCAGCAGCTTAGAGCCGGCGGGGAACACCGGGGAGCTGTTTTTT.

This chain joins TRBV15 and TRBJ2-3; D might be TRBD2 (5 bases). The V gene's germline CDR1 is LNHNV and CDR2 YYDKDF (reference sequence). V was trimmed by 2 bases and J by 4 bases, leaving 16 bases between them. The CDR3 loop spans 16 amino acids. The CDR3 loop reads CATSRSPDFAADTQYF. In DNA, the CDR3 is TGTGCCACCAGCAGATCCCCGGACTTTGCGGCAGATACGCAGTATTTT.

The V gene is TRBV9, the J gene TRBJ2-7, with D unresolved. Germline lookup yields CDR1 SGDLS and CDR2 YYNGEE. This CDR3 is 14 amino acids long. V was pared by 0 bases and J by 3 bases, with 10 bases between. CDR3 amino acids: CASSVAPENYEQYF. Written as DNA, the CDR3 is TGTGCCAGCAGCGTAGCCCCAGAGAACTACGAGCAGTACTTC.

J is TRBJ2-5 and V is TRBV5-1; D is unclear. Trimming took off 2 bases at V and 5 bases at J, with 10 bases between the two ends. Germline V gene data show CDR1 as SGHRS and CDR2 as YFSETQ. CDR3 size: 13 residues. CDR3 coding DNA: TGCGCCAGCAGCTTAGCTCTTTGGGAGACCCAGTACTTC. Amino acid sequence: CASSLALWETQYF.

The rearrangement links TRBV7-6 to TRBJ2-7; D is unresolved. This CDR3 spans 13 amino acids. Trimming pared 1 base from V and 2 bases from J, leaving 6 bases between. Germline-derived CDR1 and CDR2 are SGHVS and FNYEAQ. Here the CDR3 reads CASSLGEAYEQYF. The CDR3 nucleotides read TGTGCCAGCAGCTTAGGCGAGGCCTACGAGCAGTACTTC.

The chain uses TRBV5-5 and TRBJ2-3; D gene ambiguous. The CDR3 is made up of 13 amino acids. V shed 0 bases and J shed 2 bases, with 4 bases lying between them. CDR1 is SGHKS, CDR2 YYEKEE, per germline (reference sequence). CDR3 residues: CASSLVPTDTQYF. The CDR3 DNA follows: TGTGCCAGCAGCTTGGTCCCCACAGATACGCAGTATTTT.

The chain carries TRBV7-2 and TRBJ2-3, with 9 positions matching TRBD2. The CDR3 loop spans 14 amino acids. Germline loops: CDR1 SGHTA, CDR2 FQGNSA. V dropped 6 bases and J dropped 5; count of bases not matched to a gene: 6. CDR3 protein: CASRPSGVVDTQYF. Here the CDR3 DNA reads TGTGCCAGCAGACCTAGCGGGGTGGTAGATACGCAGTATTTT. The full variable domain, its missing parts supplied by reference TRBV7-2 and TRBJ2-3, is GAGVSQSPSNKVTEKGKDVELRCDPISGHTALYWYRQSLGQGLEFLIYFQGNSAPDKSGLPSDRFSAERTGGSVSTLTIQRTQQEDSAVYLCASRPSGVVDTQYFGPGTRLTVL.

V usage is TRBV7-2 and J usage is TRBJ1-6; the D is unclear. The CDR3 is 13 amino acids. CDR1 and CDR2 (germline): SGHTA, FQGNSA. Trimming left V 4 bases short and J 7 bases short, with 8 bases between. CDR3 sequence (DNA): TGTGCCAGCAGCTCCGTTTTAAATTCACCCCTCCACTTT. Its translation is CASSSVLNSPLHF.

The V and J genes are TRBV5-1 and TRBJ2-3, with TRBD2 matching over 8 bases. V shed 2 bases, J shed 4 bases, and the junction held 6 bases outside the gene matches. This CDR3 is built from 15 residues. Germline CDR1 and CDR2: SGHRS and YFSETQ. The CDR3 nucleotides are TGCGCCAGCAGCTTTCGGACTAGCAGCCCAGATACGCAGTATTTT. It encodes CASSFRTSSPDTQYF.

The chain links TRBV11-1 to TRBJ1-6; 10 bases are shared with TRBD1. CDR1 SGHAT and CDR2 FQDESV come from the germline V gene (reference sequence). The CDR3 spans 16 residues. Trimming at V came to 2 bases and at J to 10 bases, leaving 8 bases not matched to a gene. The CDR3 region is CASSLTTGGAESPLHF. CDR3 DNA: TGTGCCAGCAGCTTAACGACAGGGGGCGCTGAGTCACCCCTCCACTTT. The whole variable domain, filled in from reference TRBV11-1 and TRBJ1-6, reads EAEVAQSPRYKITEKSQAVAFWCDPISGHATLYWYRQILGQGPELLVQFQDESVVDDSQLPKDRFSAERLKGVDSTLKIQPAELGDSAMYLCASSLTTGGAESPLHFGNGTRLTVT.

In its sample, this clone was seen a few times. The chain is built from TRBV5-1 and TRBJ1-2; no firm D call. Germline V gene sequence: CDR1 SGHRS, CDR2 YFSETQ. V gave up 0 bases and J gave up 0 bases, with 9 bases separating them. The CDR3 contains 15 residues. The CDR3, as DNA: TGCGCCAGCAGCTTGGAGGGCAGCACTAACTATGGCTACACCTTC. It encodes CASSLEGSTNYGYTF.

This chain connects TRBV7-9 to TRBJ2-3, with TRBD1 matching 8 bases. The CDR3 is 14 amino acids. In germline, CDR1 is SEHNR, CDR2 FQNEAQ (reference sequence). V lost 5 bases to trimming and J lost 3 bases; unmatched junction nucleotides: 4. CDR3 loop: CASSLRGQTDTQYF. CDR3 bases: TGTGCCAGCAGCCTCAGGGGGCAGACAGATACGCAGTATTTT.

This clone appeared a few times. The chain joins TRBV7-8 to TRBJ1-5; D gene uncertain. The germline V and J ends were trimmed by 5 bases and 4 bases, with 12 bases remaining between them. Germline-derived CDR1 and CDR2 are SGHVS and FQNEAQ. This CDR3 spans 14 amino acids. The CDR3 DNA follows: TGTGCCAGCAGCCTTCGGCCAACTAATCAGCCCCAGCATTTT. It yields the protein CASSLRPTNQPQHF.

The V call is TRBV7-7, the J call TRBJ2-7, with 11 bases aligning to TRBD1. Germline CDR1 and CDR2: SSHAT and FNYEAQ (reference sequence). V gave up 5 bases and J gave up 2 bases; unmatched junction bases: 5. The CDR3 runs 15 residues. The CDR3 is CASSPGTGGAYEQYF. The CDR3 DNA follows: TGTGCCAGCAGCCCCGGGACAGGGGGTGCCTACGAGCAGTACTTC.

The J gene is TRBJ2-7, the V gene TRBV4-3; 8 bases map to TRBD1. V shed 0 bases and J 4 bases; nucleotides not matched to a gene: 8. This CDR3 comprises 16 residues. Germline values: CDR1 LGHNA, CDR2 YSLEER. The CDR3 sequence is CASSQEIGTGIYEQYF. In DNA, the CDR3 is TGCGCCAGCAGCCAAGAGATAGGGACAGGCATTTACGAGCAGTACTTC.

The V gene is TRBV2, the J gene TRBJ1-2; D might be TRBD1 (6 bases). The CDR3 consists of 15 residues. V dropped 5 bases and J dropped 3 bases, with 16 bases sitting between them. CDR1 and CDR2 (germline): SNHLY, FYNNEI. DNA for the CDR3: TGTGCCAGCAGTTCCCAGGGGATAGGGGACTATGGCTACACCTTC. This sequence encodes CASSSQGIGDYGYTF.

A single count supports this clone. The genes are TRBV4-2 and TRBJ1-3, with TRBD1 matching 9 bases. In germline, CDR1 is LGHNA, CDR2 YNFKEQ. Trimming removed 2 bases from V and 4 bases from J; junction bases left unmatched: 3. The CDR3 covers 15 residues. The CDR3 reads CASSQLTGGGNTIYF. In nucleotides, the CDR3 is TGTGCCAGCAGCCAACTTACAGGGGGCGGAAACACCATATATTTT.

The chain combines TRBV29-1 with TRBJ1-2, with a weak D call TRBD1 (5 bases). This CDR3 has 11 amino acids. Germline CDR1 reads SQVTM; CDR2 reads ANQGSEA. V lost 6 bases and J 5 bases, leaving 10 bases between the germline ends. The CDR3 DNA sequence: TGCAGCGTCCAGGGCCAATATGGCTACACCTTC. Amino acids: CSVQGQYGYTF.

J is TRBJ2-5 and V is TRBV2; D unclear. Germline assignment: CDR1 SNHLY and CDR2 FYNNEI. Trimming removed 6 bases from V and 2 bases from J, with 10 bases in between. The CDR3 length is 13 residues. The CDR3 DNA is TGTGCCAGCAGCCGGACGCTTCAAGAGACCCAGTACTTC. Amino acid sequence: CASSRTLQETQYF.

This clone has more than one count but fewer than ten. The V and J genes are TRBV12-5 and TRBJ1-1; 8 bases are shared with TRBD1. Per germline, CDR1 LGHNT and CDR2 FRNRAP. The CDR3 is 14 amino acids. With V trimmed by 1 base and J by 6 bases, 4 bases remained unmatched. The CDR3 here is CASGLDRGRAEAFF. The CDR3 coding sequence is TGTGCTAGTGGTTTGGACAGGGGGAGGGCTGAAGCTTTCTTT.

For the CDR3, the DNA is TGTGCCAGCGGTCCGGGACTTAATGAAAAACTGTTTTTT. It yields the protein CASGPGLNEKLFF. This rearrangement joins TRBV27 to TRBJ1-4; D possibly corresponds to TRBD1 (5 bases). Trimming took 8 bases from V and 4 from J, leaving 11 bases between them. The CDR3 has 13 amino acids. From germline, CDR1 is MNHEY and CDR2 SMNVEV (reference sequence). Based on the CDR3 plus reference TRBV27 and TRBJ1-4, the full variable domain is EAQVTQNPRYLITVTGKKLTVTCSQNMNHEYMSWYRQDPGLGLRQIYYSMNVEVTDKGDVPEGYKVSRKEKRNFPLILESPSPNQTSLYFCASGPGLNEKLFFGSGTQLSVL.